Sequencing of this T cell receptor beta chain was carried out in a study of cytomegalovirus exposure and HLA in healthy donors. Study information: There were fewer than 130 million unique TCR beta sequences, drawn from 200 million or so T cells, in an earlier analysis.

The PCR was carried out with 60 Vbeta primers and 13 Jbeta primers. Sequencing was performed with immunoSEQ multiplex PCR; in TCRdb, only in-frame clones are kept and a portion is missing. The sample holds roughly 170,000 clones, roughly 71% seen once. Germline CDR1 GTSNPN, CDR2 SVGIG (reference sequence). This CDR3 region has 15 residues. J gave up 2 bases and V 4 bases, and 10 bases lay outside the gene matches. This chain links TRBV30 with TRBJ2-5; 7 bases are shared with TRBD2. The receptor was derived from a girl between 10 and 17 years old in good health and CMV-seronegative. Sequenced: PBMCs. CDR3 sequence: CAWKTMSGAQETQYF. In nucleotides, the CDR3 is TGTGCCTGGAAGACCATGAGCGGGGCTCAAGAGACCCAGTACTTC.